The 5 T cell receptor beta chains reported below all come from one sample, sequenced in a study of OX40 agonist ivuxolimab in advanced cancers. The protocol was immunoSEQ multiplex PCR, while the TCRdb copy is restricted to in-frame clones and leaves out a portion. The table lists 85,000 to 100,000 clones, more than 85% of them singletons. The sequencing here drew on CD4+ or CD8+ T cells sorted from blood, taken in a trial of the OX40 agonist ivuxolimab. All receptors derive from an adult with an advanced solid tumor such as melanoma, head and neck, liver or kidney cancer.

J is TRBJ2-6 and V is TRBV30; the match to TRBD1 covers 11 bases. Germline V gene lookup returns CDR1 GTSNPN and CDR2 SVGIG (reference sequence). This CDR3 contains 14 residues. CDR3 sequence reads: CAMDRGLGANVLTF. The CDR3 region has the DNA TGTGCTATGGACAGGGGGCTTGGGGCCAACGTCCTGACTTTC.

The J gene is TRBJ1-4, the V gene TRBV5-4; 10 nucleotides agree with TRBD1. This CDR3 has 16 residues. Germline V gene data show CDR1 as SGHNT and CDR2 as YYREEE (reference sequence). Trimming took 4 bases from V and 8 from J; bases not matched to a gene: 11. The CDR3 reads CASSTLGQGGREKLFF. CDR3 sequence (DNA): TGTGCCAGCAGCACCCTTGGACAGGGGGGTCGCGAAAAACTGTTTTTT.

The chain couples TRBV9 to TRBJ2-5; 10 bases line up with TRBD2. V was pared by 3 bases and J by 5 bases, with 4 bases of the junction left unmatched. CDR1 and CDR2 from the germline V gene are SGDLS and YYNGEE. The CDR3 covers 14 residues. The CDR3 sequence: CASSASGSWETQYF. The CDR3 DNA reads as TGTGCCAGCAGCGCTAGCGGGAGTTGGGAGACCCAGTACTTC.

V is TRBV30 and J is TRBJ1-5; 9 bases align to TRBD1. Germline-derived CDR1 and CDR2 are GTSNPN and SVGIG (reference sequence). This CDR3 has 13 residues. V was pared by 8 bases and J by 2 bases, with 4 bases of the junction left unmatched. The CDR3 bases are TGTGCCGTCGACAGGGGGGGCAATCAGCCCCAGCATTTT. It specifies CAVDRGGNQPQHF.

The chain employs TRBV19 and TRBJ2-1; tentatively, D is TRBD2 (5 bases). The germline gives CDR1 LNHDA, CDR2 SQIVND (reference sequence). Trimming took 2 bases from V and 5 from J, leaving 7 bases between them. This CDR3 is 13 amino acids long. The CDR3 sequence: CASSIKLDNEQFF. For the CDR3, the DNA is TGTGCCAGTAGTATAAAACTAGACAATGAGCAGTTCTTC.